This TCR beta chain was identified in a study of T cells in Graves' hyperthyroidism and ophthalmopathy. Ten or more counts support this clonotype. The CDR3 is made up of 17 amino acids. Germline lookup yields CDR1 MNHEY and CDR2 SVGEGT. The germline V and J ends were trimmed by 6 bases and 0 bases, with 18 bases remaining between them. The investigators amplified TCR beta CDR3 regions from RNA transcripts. First-round RT-PCR of the TCR CDR3 relied on the HTBI primer set. MiXCR, applied by TCRdb to the multiplex PCR reads, yields one record per CDR3 protein. The table has under 400,000 distinct CDR3 sequences, more than 15% seen once; the top ten hold around 30%.

This TCR was recovered from a woman aged 18 to 35 with Graves' hyperthyroidism that later progressed to Graves' ophthalmopathy. The chain combines TRBV6-2 or TRBV6-3 with TRBJ2-1; possible D gene TRBD1, 5 bases. What was sequenced was blood. CDR3 in amino acids: CASRGWVRQSSYNEQFF. DNA of the CDR3: TGTGCCAGCAGGGGCTGGGTTCGACAGTCCTCCTACAATGAGCAGTTCTTC.